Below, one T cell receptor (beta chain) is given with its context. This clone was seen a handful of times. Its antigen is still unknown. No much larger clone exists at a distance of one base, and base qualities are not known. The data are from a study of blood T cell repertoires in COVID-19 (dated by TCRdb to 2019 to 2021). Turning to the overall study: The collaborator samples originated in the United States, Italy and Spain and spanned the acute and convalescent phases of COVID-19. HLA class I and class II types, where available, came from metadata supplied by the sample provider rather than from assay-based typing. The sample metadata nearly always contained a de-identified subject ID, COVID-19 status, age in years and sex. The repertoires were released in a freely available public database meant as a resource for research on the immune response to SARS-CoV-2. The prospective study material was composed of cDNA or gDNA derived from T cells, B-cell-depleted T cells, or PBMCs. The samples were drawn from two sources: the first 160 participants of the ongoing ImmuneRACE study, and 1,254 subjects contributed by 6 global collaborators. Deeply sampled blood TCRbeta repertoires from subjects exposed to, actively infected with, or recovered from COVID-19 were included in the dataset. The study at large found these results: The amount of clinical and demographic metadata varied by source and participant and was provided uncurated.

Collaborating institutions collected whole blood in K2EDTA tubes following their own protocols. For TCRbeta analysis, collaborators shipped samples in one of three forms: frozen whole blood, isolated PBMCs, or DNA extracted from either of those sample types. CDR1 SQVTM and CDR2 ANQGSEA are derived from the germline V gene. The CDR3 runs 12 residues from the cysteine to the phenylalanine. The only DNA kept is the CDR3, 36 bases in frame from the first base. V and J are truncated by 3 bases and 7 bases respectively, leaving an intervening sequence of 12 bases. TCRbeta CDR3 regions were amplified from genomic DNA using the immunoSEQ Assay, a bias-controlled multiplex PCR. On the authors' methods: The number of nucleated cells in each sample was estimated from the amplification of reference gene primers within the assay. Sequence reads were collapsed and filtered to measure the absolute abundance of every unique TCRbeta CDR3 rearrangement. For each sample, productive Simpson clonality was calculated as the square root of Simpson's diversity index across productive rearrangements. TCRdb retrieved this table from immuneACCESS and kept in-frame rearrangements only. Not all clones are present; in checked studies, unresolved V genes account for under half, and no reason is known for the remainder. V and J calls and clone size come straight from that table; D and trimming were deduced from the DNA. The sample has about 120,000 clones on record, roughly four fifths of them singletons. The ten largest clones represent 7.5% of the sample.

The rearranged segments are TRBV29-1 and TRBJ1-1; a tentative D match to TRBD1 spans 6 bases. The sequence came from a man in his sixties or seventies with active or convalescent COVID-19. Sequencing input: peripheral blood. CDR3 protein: CSVETGVLEAFF. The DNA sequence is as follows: TGCAGCGTTGAGACAGGCGTCCTTGAAGCTTTCTTT.